This T cell receptor beta chain appears in the sequencing data of a study of control samples from healthy donors and cancer patients. This table comes from immunoSEQ multiplex PCR, and its TCRdb copy is limited to in-frame clones, with some not included. The data contain 70,000 to 90,000 clones, 85% to 95% of them seen just once; the ten biggest clones take up less than 6%. Germline lookup yields CDR1 MDHEN and CDR2 SYDVKM. CDR3 size: 15 residues. V dropped 3 bases and J dropped 3; count of bases not matched to a gene: 6. Sequenced material: blood. The rearrangement uses TRBV28 and TRBJ1-2, with TRBD1 matching over 8 bases. The receptor comes from a woman aged 18-35 years in good health. The chain's CDR3 is CASSFPPGQDYGYTF. The CDR3 nucleotides read TGTGCCAGCAGTTTCCCTCCGGGACAGGACTATGGCTACACCTTC.